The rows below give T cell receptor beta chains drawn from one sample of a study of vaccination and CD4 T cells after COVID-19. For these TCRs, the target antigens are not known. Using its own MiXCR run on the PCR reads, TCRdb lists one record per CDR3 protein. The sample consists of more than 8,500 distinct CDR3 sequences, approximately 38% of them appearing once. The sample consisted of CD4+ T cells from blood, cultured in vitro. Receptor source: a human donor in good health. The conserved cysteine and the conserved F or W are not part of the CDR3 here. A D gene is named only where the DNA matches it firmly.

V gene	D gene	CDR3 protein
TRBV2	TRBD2	ARSSGMGETQY
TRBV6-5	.	ASSYSPGHSGNTIY
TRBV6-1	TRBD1	ASSVGTAVGNTEAF
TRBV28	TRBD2	ASATLAGVGEQY
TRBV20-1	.	SANYIMNTEAF
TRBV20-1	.	SARDDTGPPLH
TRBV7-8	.	ASSLGWGEGRRPNTEAF
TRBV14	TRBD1	ASSHGQEVYGYT
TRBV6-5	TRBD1	ASRYTGGFNQPQH
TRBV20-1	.	SARDARFKEQF
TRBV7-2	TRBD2	ASSSRASGTSPSNEQF
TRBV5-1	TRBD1	ASSVTGDNYGYT
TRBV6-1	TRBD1	ASIPTGTYGYT
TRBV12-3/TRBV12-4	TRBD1	ASRRKTDRLAEQY
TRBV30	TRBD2	AWTRTSVSYEQY
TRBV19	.	ASSIDKTVRSNQPQH
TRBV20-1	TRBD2	SAPRENEQF
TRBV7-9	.	ASSRENQPQH
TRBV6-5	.	ASSYSPGPHGYT
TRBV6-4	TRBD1	ASSLQDRNYEQY
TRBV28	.	ASSLVQVNQPQH
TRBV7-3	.	ASSSELNTQY
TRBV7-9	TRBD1	ASSWADRGRQGYT
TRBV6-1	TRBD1	ASRRQGAQDEQY
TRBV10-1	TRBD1	ASRLGQGKDGNSPLH